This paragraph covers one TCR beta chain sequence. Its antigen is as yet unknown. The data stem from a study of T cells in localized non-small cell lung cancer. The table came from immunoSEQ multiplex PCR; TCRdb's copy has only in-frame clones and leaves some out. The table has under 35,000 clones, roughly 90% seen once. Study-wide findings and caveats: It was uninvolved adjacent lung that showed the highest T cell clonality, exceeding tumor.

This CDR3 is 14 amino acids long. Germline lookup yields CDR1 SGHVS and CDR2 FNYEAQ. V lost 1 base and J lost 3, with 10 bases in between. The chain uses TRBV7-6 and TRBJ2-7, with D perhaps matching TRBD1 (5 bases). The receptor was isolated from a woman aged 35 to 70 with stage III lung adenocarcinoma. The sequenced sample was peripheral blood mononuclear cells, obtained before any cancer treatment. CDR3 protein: CASSLVPGNYEQYF. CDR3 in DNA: TGTGCCAGCAGCTTAGTCCCAGGGAACTACGAGCAGTACTTC.